This entry lists 21 T cell receptor beta chains sequenced from one sample in a study of vaccination effects on CD4 cells after COVID-19. Clones were read by immunoSEQ multiplex PCR, and TCRdb kept only the in-frame ones, dropping some. The sample consists of tens of thousands of clones, 70% to 75% of them appearing once. No antigen is known for these receptors. CD4+ T cell isolation took place after 10 days of culture. Participants got two doses of BNT162b2 or mRNA-1273 vaccine. This material consisted of CD4+ T cells from PBMCs cultured without peptide, taken after COVID-19 vaccination. These receptors originate from a human donor who received a COVID-19 vaccine.

The chain couples TRBV5-6 to TRBJ1-1; D is possibly TRBD1 (6 bases). The CDR3 is 14 amino acids. V was clipped by 4 bases and J by 4 bases, with 14 bases between them. The germline CDR1 and CDR2 sequences are SGHDT and YYEEEE. CDR3 nucleotide sequence: TGTGCCAGCAGCCTCCCGGGACACATCACTGAAGCTTTCTTT. It translates to CASSLPGHITEAFF. The full variable domain, completed using reference TRBV5-6 and TRBJ1-1, is DAGVTQSPTHLIKTRGQQVTLRCSPKSGHDTVSWYQQALGQGPQFIFQYYEEEERQRGNFPDRFSGHQFPNYSSELNVNALLLGDSALYLCASSLPGHITEAFFGQGTRLTVV.

This chain uses TRBV9 with TRBJ2-1; 14 bases agree with TRBD2. V trimming: 3 bases; J trimming: 5 bases; junction bases outside the gene matches: 1. Germline V lookup: CDR1 SGDLS, CDR2 YYNGEE. CDR3 length: 15 residues. CDR3 DNA sequence: TGTGCCAGCAGCGCGGGACTAGCGGGGGACAATGAGCAGTTCTTC. This codes for CASSAGLAGDNEQFF.

This clone was seen only once. V is TRBV7-2 and J is TRBJ1-4; D ambiguous. This CDR3 region has 17 residues. Germline CDR1 is SGHTA and CDR2 is FQGNSA. V lost 0 bases, J lost 2 bases, and 13 bases lay in between. The CDR3 DNA sequence: TGTGCCAGCAGCTTAGCGGCCCGGGGTGGGACTAATGAAAAACTGTTTTTT. As protein: CASSLAARGGTNEKLFF.

The chain employs TRBV30 and TRBJ2-3, with a possible D match to TRBD2 (5 bases). CDR3 length equals 15 residues. V shed 0 bases and J shed 5 bases, with 15 bases lying between them. Germline CDR1 GTSNPN, CDR2 SVGIG (reference sequence). The CDR3 loop is CAWSVRGVGRDTQYF. DNA for the CDR3: TGTGCCTGGAGTGTACGGGGTGTTGGGAGAGATACGCAGTATTTT.

The chain couples TRBV12-5 to TRBJ1-3, with 9 bases lining up with TRBD1. With V trimmed by 6 bases and J by 3 bases, 9 bases remained unmatched. The CDR3 length is 16 residues. Looked up from germline, CDR1 is LGHNT and CDR2 is FRNRAP. The CDR3 reads CASGPRTGGSGNTIYF. For the CDR3, the DNA is TGTGCTAGTGGCCCCAGAACAGGGGGCAGTGGAAACACCATATATTTT.

This chain connects TRBV28 to TRBJ1-1; 8 nucleotides align to TRBD1. The V and J ends lost 3 bases and 5 bases, in that order; junction bases with no gene match: 8. Germline assignment: CDR1 MDHEN and CDR2 SYDVKM. The CDR3 covers 15 residues. The CDR3 nucleotides are TGTGCCAGCAGTTTTGGGGACAGGTCGGATACTGAAGCTTTCTTT. Amino acids: CASSFGDRSDTEAFF.

Here the CDR3 reads CASSLVDYEQYV. Written as DNA, the CDR3 is TGTGCCAGCAGCTTAGTAGACTACGAGCAGTACGTC. The chain joins TRBV7-6 to TRBJ2-7, with D unclear. Germline V gives CDR1 SGHVS, CDR2 FNYEAQ. Between the trimmed V and J ends, which lost 1 base and 3 bases, there was a span of 4 bases. This CDR3 contains 12 residues.

With respect to this clone: One junction end disagrees with the germline gene, perhaps due to a read error. V and J are TRBV19 and TRBJ1-3, with D uncertain. Germline CDR1 and CDR2: LNHDA and SQIVND (reference sequence). The CDR3 has 15 residues. The CDR3 DNA sequence: TGTGCCAGTAGTTTAGACGGAGACTCTGGAAACACCATATATTTT. It specifies CASSLDGDSGNTIYF.

This clone was observed a single time. The rearrangement uses TRBV20-1 and TRBJ2-3; D ambiguous. Per the germline V gene, CDR1 is DFQATT and CDR2 is SNEGSKA (reference sequence). Trimming pared 5 bases from V and 5 bases from J, leaving 8 bases between. The length of the CDR3 is 11 residues. Written as DNA, the CDR3 is TGCAGTGCTGGGCGGAAAGATACGCAGTATTTT. Amino acid sequence: CSAGRKDTQYF.

The V gene is TRBV15, the J gene TRBJ1-2; weak D call: TRBD1 (6 bases). The germline gives CDR1 LNHNV, CDR2 YYDKDF (reference sequence). The V end lost 7 bases, the J end lost 2 bases, and 14 bases lay between the germline ends. CDR3 length equals 14 residues. This chain's CDR3 is CATTPGAGNYGYTF. The CDR3 bases are TGTGCCACCACCCCGGGGGCGGGGAACTATGGCTACACCTTC.

The genes are TRBV5-1 and TRBJ1-4; D gene ambiguous. The CDR3 loop spans 15 amino acids. Germline CDR1 and CDR2: SGHRS and YFSETQ. Trimming cost V 5 bases and J 5 bases, with 16 bases left between them. CDR3 DNA: TGCGCCAGCAGTTCGGACGGAAGCGAAAATGAAAAACTGTTTTTT. Protein: CASSSDGSENEKLFF.

The chain uses TRBV4-3 and TRBJ2-1; 8 bases agree with TRBD2. CDR3 length: 16 residues. The V gene end was trimmed by 4 bases and the J gene end by 5 bases; junction bases not matched to a gene: 10. CDR1 and CDR2 from the germline V gene are LGHNA and YSLEER. This CDR3 is CASSRWIAGLDNEQFF. The DNA for the CDR3 is TGCGCCAGCAGCCGATGGATAGCGGGGTTAGACAATGAGCAGTTCTTC.

This clone is medium-sized. The junction shows a germline mismatch at one end, possibly a read error. This rearrangement joins TRBV7-7 to TRBJ2-2; a possible D gene is TRBD2 (6 bases). CDR3 length: 15 amino acids. The germline V gene has CDR1 SSHAT and CDR2 FNYEAQ (reference sequence). The DNA for the CDR3 is TGTGCCAGCAGCCTAGCGACCGGGGACACCGGGGAGCTGTTTTTT. Protein sequence: CASSLATGDTGELFF.

The V and J genes are TRBV7-9 and TRBJ2-5, with 11 bases matching TRBD1. Germline V gives CDR1 SEHNR, CDR2 FQNEAQ (reference sequence). This CDR3 has 15 residues. V trimming: 4 bases; J trimming: 2 bases; junction bases outside the gene matches: 3. CDR3 sequence: CASSSGTGGQETQYF. CDR3 nucleotides: TGTGCCAGCAGCTCCGGGACAGGGGGGCAAGAGACCCAGTACTTC.

This chain uses TRBV7-2 with TRBJ1-6; 9 bases fit TRBD1. Germline values: CDR1 SGHTA, CDR2 FQGNSA. The J segment lost 4 bases and the V segment lost 5 bases, leaving 9 bases of the junction unmatched. This CDR3 is 17 amino acids long. CDR3 residues: CASSETTGGRYNSPLHF. In nucleotides, the CDR3 is TGTGCCAGCAGCGAAACGACAGGGGGTAGATATAATTCACCCCTCCACTTT.

J is TRBJ1-2 and V is TRBV20-1, with D maybe TRBD1 (6 bases). V shed 3 bases and J shed 3 bases, with 17 bases lying between them. Germline V CDR1 and CDR2: DFQATT, SNEGSKA (reference sequence). CDR3 length: 15 residues. CDR3 sequence reads: CSASRQGRVDYGYTF. In nucleotides, the CDR3 is TGCAGTGCTAGTCGGCAGGGGCGAGTTGACTATGGCTACACCTTC.

The chain links TRBV6-5 to TRBJ2-1; 13 nucleotides match TRBD2. In germline, CDR1 is MNHEY, CDR2 SVGAGI. The V and J ends lost 5 bases and 7 bases, in that order; junction bases with no gene match: 5. The CDR3 consists of 15 residues. The CDR3 is CASSRLAGGLNEQFF. The CDR3 DNA sequence: TGTGCCAGCAGTCGACTAGCGGGGGGCCTGAATGAGCAGTTCTTC.

The chain recombines TRBV29-1 with TRBJ2-3; D is possibly TRBD1 or TRBD2 (5 bases each). V was pared by 4 bases and J by 6 bases, with 11 bases between. The CDR3 runs 12 residues. CDR1 SQVTM and CDR2 ANQGSEA come from the germline V gene. The CDR3, as DNA: TGCAGCGTTGTGTGGGACGCGGATACGCAGTATTTT. This codes for CSVVWDADTQYF.

The chain joins TRBV6-6 to TRBJ2-3; the D call may be TRBD1 or TRBD2 (6 bases each). The ends were cut back, 6 bases at V and 5 bases at J, with 18 bases in the middle. The CDR3 is made up of 15 amino acids. Germline CDR1 MNHNY, CDR2 SVGAGI (reference sequence). The CDR3 nucleotides are TGTGCCAGCAGGGGGACAAGCGGCGGGATAGATACGCAGTATTTT. This translates into CASRGTSGGIDTQYF.

This clone came up a few times. V is TRBV11-2 and J is TRBJ1-6; D is perhaps TRBD1 (5 bases). The V end was cut by 5 bases, the J end by 0 bases, with 11 bases between. Germline CDR1 SGHAT, CDR2 FQNNGV. There are 16 residues in the CDR3. CDR3: CASSPRQSSYNSPLHF. CDR3 nucleotide sequence: TGTGCCAGCAGCCCCCGACAGAGCTCCTATAATTCACCCCTCCACTTT.

J is TRBJ1-1 and V is TRBV5-1, with D possibly TRBD1 on 5 matching bases. The CDR3 totals 14 residues. V was pared by 1 base and J by 3 bases, with 10 bases between. Looked up from germline, CDR1 is SGHRS and CDR2 is YFSETQ. The CDR3 loop reads CASSLIAQDTEAFF. The CDR3 DNA reads TGCGCCAGCAGCTTGATTGCACAGGACACTGAAGCTTTCTTT. The whole variable domain, filled in from reference TRBV5-1 and TRBJ1-1, reads KAGVTQTPRYLIKTRGQQVTLSCSPISGHRSVSWYQQTPGQGLQFLFEYFSETQRNKGNFPGRFSGRQFSNSRSEMNVSTLELGDSALYLCASSLIAQDTEAFFGQGTRLTVV.